This is a list of T cell receptor beta chains from one sample in a study of metastatic and nonmetastatic thyroid tumors. TCRdb re-clonotyped the PCR reads through MiXCR. The sample lists some 22,000 clones, around a fifth seen once, with around 12% in the top ten. Sequencing used tumor tissue. These receptors were taken from a female donor with papillary thyroid cancer or a benign thyroid nodule (not recorded which). Some clones in this sample may be carry-over from other donors' samples. Both conserved end residues are trimmed from each CDR3.

TRBJ1-1 | TRBV5-1 | ASSILSSPATEAF
TRBJ2-2 | TRBV2 | ASSLQNVGELF
TRBJ2-3 | TRBV24-1 | ATSDLMGTGTDTQY
TRBJ2-7 | TRBV2 | ASSEFRLARDMYSYEQY
TRBJ2-1 | TRBV11-2 | ASSLMSSGGKEQF
TRBJ1-1 | TRBV7-9 | ASSPDRDSEAF
TRBJ2-1 | TRBV24-1 | ATSDFRREGWGNEQF
TRBJ1-1 | TRBV15 | ATSRTLYRNTEAF
TRBJ2-5 | TRBV7-2 | ASSLKGVGETQY
TRBJ1-1 | TRBV20-1 | SARDRDKGTTEAF
TRBJ2-2 | TRBV6-1 | ASSKGLAGGPIGELF
TRBJ2-1 | TRBV20-1 | SARAPALDYNEQF
TRBJ2-1 | TRBV9 | ASSVVRGGEQL
TRBJ2-5 | TRBV7-2 | ASSSGQAETQY
TRBJ2-7 | TRBV20-1 | SATRLYSYEQY
TRBJ2-7 | TRBV6-1 | ASSEAQIGLAGGYEQY
TRBJ2-7 | TRBV14 | ASSQGIGVSYEQY
TRBJ2-7 | TRBV28 | ASSLIPPQYEQY
TRBJ1-3 | TRBV30 | AWGGNTIY
TRBJ2-7 | TRBV12-5 | ASGSSAPYYEQY
TRBJ1-1 | TRBV7-6 | ASSLAAGGTEAF
TRBJ1-2 | TRBV2 | ASSEGTGTSNFYGYT
TRBJ2-3 | TRBV2 | ASRRASLEGTDTQY
TRBJ2-7 | TRBV19 | ARTPGGRYEQY
TRBJ2-2 | TRBV6-4 | ASSQAENTGELF
TRBJ1-4 | TRBV20-1 | SARGETAEKLF
TRBJ2-3 | TRBV20-1 | SATFRTSGSSDTQY
TRBJ2-7 | TRBV11-3 | ASSLEKDRRYEQY
TRBJ1-5 | TRBV28 | ASSGASGSNQPQH
TRBJ2-7 | TRBV7-2 | ASSSFRNYEQY
TRBJ1-2 | TRBV6-6 | ASSYRPGGRDGYT
TRBJ2-1 | TRBV4-1 | ASSQEEVAYNEQF
TRBJ2-2 | TRBV5-1 | ASSLSAAAANTGELF
TRBJ2-7 | TRBV28 | ASSSTYEQY
TRBJ2-7 | TRBV28 | ASSLKFTGIYEQY
TRBJ1-6 | TRBV9 | ASGRGGNSPLH
TRBJ2-3 | TRBV5-1 | ASSLSGSGRGTDTQY